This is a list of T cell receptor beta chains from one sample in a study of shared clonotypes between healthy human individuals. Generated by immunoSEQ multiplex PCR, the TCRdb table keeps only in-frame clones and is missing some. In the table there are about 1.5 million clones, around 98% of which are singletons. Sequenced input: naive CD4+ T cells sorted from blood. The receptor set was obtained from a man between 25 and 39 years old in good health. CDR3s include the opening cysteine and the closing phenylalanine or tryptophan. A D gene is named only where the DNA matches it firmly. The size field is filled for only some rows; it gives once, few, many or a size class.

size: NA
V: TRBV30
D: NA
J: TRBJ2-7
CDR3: CAWIGSSSYEQYF
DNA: TGTGCCTGGATTGGGTCAAGCTCCTACGAGCAGTACTTC

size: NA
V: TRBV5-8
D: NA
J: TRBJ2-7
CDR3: CASSLGRNYEQYF
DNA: TGTGCCAGCAGCTTGGGCAGGAACTACGAGCAGTACTTC

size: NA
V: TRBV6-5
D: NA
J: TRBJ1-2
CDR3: CASSYTGASGYTF
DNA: TGTGCCAGCAGTTACACGGGGGCAAGTGGCTACACCTTC

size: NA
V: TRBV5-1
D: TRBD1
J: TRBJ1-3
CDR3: CASSLGGQTTGNTIYF
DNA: TGCGCCAGCAGCTTGGGGGGACAGACCACTGGAAACACCATATATTTT

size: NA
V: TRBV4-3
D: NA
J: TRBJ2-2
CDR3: CASSLGGVIGELFF
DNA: TGCGCCAGCAGCCTCGGTGGGGTTATCGGGGAGCTGTTTTTT

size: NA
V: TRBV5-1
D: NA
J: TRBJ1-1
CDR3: CASKEPTDTEAFF
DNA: TGCGCCAGCAAGGAGCCGACTGACACTGAAGCTTTCTTT

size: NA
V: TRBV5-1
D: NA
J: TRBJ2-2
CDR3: CASRPQNTGELFF
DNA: TGCGCCAGCAGACCACAGAACACCGGGGAGCTGTTTTTT

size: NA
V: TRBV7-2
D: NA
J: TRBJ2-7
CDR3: CASSLDWVNYEQYF
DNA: TGTGCCAGCAGCTTAGACTGGGTTAACTACGAGCAGTACTTC

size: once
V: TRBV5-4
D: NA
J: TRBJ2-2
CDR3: CASSLKFGGSTGELFF
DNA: TGTGCCAGCAGCTTGAAGTTCGGAGGATCCACCGGGGAGCTGTTTTTT

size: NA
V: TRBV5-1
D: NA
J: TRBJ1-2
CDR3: CASSLERADYGYTF
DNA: TGCGCCAGCAGCTTGGAACGGGCGGACTATGGCTACACCTTC

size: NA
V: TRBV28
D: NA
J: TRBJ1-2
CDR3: CASSSPGLYYGYTF
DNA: TGTGCCAGCAGTTCTCCGGGACTGTACTATGGCTACACCTTC

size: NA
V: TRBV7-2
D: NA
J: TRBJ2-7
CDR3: CASSPHRDHEQYF
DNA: TGTGCCAGCAGCCCCCACAGGGACCACGAGCAGTACTTC

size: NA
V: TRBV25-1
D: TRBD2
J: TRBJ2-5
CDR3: CASSESSGRANQETQYF
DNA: TGTGCCAGCAGTGAATCTAGCGGGAGGGCTAACCAAGAGACCCAGTACTTC

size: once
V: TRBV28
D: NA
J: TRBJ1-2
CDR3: CASSSGAPRGYTF
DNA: TGTGCCAGCAGTTCCGGGGCGCCGAGGGGCTACACCTTC

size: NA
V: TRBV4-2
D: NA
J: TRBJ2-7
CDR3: CASSQDWRDHEQYF
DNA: TGTGCCAGCAGCCAAGATTGGCGGGACCACGAGCAGTACTTC

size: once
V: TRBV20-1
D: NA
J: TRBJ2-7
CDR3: CSAPIYYEQYF
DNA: TGCAGTGCTCCCATTTACTACGAGCAGTACTTC

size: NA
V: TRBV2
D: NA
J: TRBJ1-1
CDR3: CASSERGTDMNTEAFF
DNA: TGTGCCAGCAGTGAAAGAGGGACGGACATGAACACTGAAGCTTTCTTT

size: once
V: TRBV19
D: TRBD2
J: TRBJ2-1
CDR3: CASSHPSGYEQFF
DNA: TGTGCCAGTAGCCACCCTAGCGGCTATGAGCAGTTCTTC

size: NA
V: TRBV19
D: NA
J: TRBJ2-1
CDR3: CASSIETARTQFF
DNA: TGTGCCAGTAGTATAGAAACAGCCCGTACTCAGTTCTTC

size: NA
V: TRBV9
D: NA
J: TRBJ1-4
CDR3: CASTPGRSDNEKLFF
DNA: TGTGCCAGCACCCCCGGGAGGAGTGATAATGAAAAACTGTTTTTT